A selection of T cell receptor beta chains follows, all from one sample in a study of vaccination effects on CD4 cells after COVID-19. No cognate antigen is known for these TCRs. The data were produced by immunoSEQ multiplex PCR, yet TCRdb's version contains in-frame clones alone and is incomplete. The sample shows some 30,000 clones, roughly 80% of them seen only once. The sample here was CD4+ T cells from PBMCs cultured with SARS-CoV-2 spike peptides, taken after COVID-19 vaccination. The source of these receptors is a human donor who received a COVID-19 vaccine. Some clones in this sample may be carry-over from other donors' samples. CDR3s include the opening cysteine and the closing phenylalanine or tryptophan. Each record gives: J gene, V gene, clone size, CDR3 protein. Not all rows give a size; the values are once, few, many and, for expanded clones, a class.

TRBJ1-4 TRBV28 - CASSLKYEKLFF
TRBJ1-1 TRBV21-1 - CASSGTGGAEAFF
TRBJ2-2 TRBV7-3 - CASSLFNAGATGELFF
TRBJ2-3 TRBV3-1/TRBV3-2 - CACSSADTQYF
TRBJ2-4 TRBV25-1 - CASSEWGTGVGENIQYF
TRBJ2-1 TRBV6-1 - CASSDGQGFYNEQFF
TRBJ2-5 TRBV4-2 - CASSQTGTVQETQYF
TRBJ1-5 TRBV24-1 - CATSAQSNQPQHF
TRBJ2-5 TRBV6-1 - CASSDGQSWKTQYF
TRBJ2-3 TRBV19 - CASSSGRVGDTQYF
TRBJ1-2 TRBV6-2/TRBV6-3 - CASSYMTGTANYGYTF
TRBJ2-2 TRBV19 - CASSVTGDTGELFF
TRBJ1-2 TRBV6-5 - CASSTLLRGVYGYTF
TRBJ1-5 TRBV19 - CASTVGSNQPQHF
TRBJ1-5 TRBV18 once CASSGQGHNQPQHF
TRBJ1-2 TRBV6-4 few CATGQGAGYTF
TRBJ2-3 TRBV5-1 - CASSTVAGGTDTQYF
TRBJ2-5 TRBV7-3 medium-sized CASSLLAGVQETQYF
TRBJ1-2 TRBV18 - CASSPREVYGYTF
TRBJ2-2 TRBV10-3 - CAISQAVEYTGELFF
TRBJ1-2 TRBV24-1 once CATSDPRGDGYTF
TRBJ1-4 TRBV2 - CASSRDGTNEKLFF
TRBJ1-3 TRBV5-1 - CASRKGDGAGNTIYF
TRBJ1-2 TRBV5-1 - CASSLFRSGTNYGYTF
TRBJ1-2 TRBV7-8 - CASSTTGTGGSGYTF
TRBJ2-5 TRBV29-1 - CSVHSGGAKTQYF
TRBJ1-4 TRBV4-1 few CASSPQVVDRGGNEKLFF
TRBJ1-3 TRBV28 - CASSLSGGRGNTIYF
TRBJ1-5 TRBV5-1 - CASREESNQPQHF
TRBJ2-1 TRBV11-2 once CASSLGLAGGSSSYNEQFF
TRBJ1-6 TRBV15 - CATSRDIGNSPLHF
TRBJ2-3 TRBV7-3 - CASSLSGGQQYF
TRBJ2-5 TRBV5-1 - CASSSLGGGAQETQYF
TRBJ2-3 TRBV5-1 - CASSSLDSRDTQYF
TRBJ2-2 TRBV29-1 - CSVGSGGNTGELFF
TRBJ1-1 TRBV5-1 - CASSPRTELNTEAFF
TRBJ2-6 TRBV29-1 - CSVGTALGGANVLTF
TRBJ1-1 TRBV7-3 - CASSTGAAGKNTEAFF
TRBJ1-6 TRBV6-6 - CASSYSSPSPLHF
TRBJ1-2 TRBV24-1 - CATSDSGRQPDGYTF
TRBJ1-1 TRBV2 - CASSRDLNTEAFF
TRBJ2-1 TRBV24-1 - CATSDQLAGAYNEQFF
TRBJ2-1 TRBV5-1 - CASSLFPGSNEQFF
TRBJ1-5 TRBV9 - CASSVDGGRDQPQHF
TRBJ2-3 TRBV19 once CASSKQAGVSDTQYF
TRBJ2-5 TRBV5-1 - CASSSTGGQETQYF
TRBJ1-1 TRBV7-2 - CASSKQGSGTEAFF
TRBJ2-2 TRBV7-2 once CASRGTGELFF
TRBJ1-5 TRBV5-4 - CASSLGLDQPQHF
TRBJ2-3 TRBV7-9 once CASSLEGGSTDTQYF
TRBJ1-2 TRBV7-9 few CASSLGASGNYGYTF
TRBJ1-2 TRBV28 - CASSFTPEYGYTF
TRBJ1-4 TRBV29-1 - CSVEGLEEKLFF
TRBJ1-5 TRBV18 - CASAGYSNQPQHF
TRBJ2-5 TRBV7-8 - CASSLAVPETQYF